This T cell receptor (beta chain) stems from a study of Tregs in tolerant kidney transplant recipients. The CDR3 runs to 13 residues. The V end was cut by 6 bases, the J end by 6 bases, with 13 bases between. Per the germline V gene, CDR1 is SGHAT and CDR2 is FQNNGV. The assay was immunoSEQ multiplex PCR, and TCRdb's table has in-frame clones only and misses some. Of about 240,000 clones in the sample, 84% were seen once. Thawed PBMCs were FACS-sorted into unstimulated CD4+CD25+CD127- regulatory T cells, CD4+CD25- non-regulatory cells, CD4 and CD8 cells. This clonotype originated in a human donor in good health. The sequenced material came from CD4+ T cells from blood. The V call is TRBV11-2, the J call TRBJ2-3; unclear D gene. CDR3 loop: CASRTISRDTQYF. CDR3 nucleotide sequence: TGTGCCAGCAGAACTATCTCTAGGGATACGCAGTATTTT.